These T cell receptor beta chains were read from a single sample in a study of shared clonotypes between healthy human individuals. Here immunoSEQ multiplex PCR was the method, and the copy in TCRdb shows in-frame clones only, minus some. The sample contains 2 million or so clones, approximately 94% of which appear only once. Sample: naive CD8+ T cells sorted from blood. The receptors stem from a man younger than 35 in good health. Both conserved end residues are part of each CDR3. A D gene is named only where the DNA matches it firmly.

v_call,d_call,j_call,cdr3_aa,cdr3_nt
TRBV9,NA,TRBJ2-3,CASGAGDSTDTQYF,TGTGCCAGCGGGGCGGGCGATAGCACAGATACGCAGTATTTT
TRBV5-8,TRBD1,TRBJ1-5,CASSQDRGYQPQHF,TGTGCCAGCAGCCAGGACAGGGGCTATCAGCCCCAGCATTTT
TRBV14,NA,TRBJ2-7,CASSQDVDRYYEQYF,TGTGCCAGCAGCCAAGACGTTGACAGGTACTACGAGCAGTACTTC
TRBV30,NA,TRBJ1-6,CAWSVESPLHF,TGTGCCTGGAGTGTAGAGTCACCCCTCCACTTT
TRBV4-1,NA,TRBJ2-7,CASSLNGDIVSYEQYF,TGCGCCAGCAGTCTGAACGGGGACATTGTTTCCTACGAGCAGTACTTC
TRBV27,NA,TRBJ2-3,CASSFLGQRSTDTQYF,TGTGCCAGCAGTTTTCTCGGACAGAGAAGCACAGATACGCAGTATTTT
TRBV6-5,TRBD2,TRBJ2-1,CASKGLYEQFF,TGTGCCAGCAAGGGACTATATGAGCAGTTCTTC
TRBV4-1,NA,TRBJ2-1,CASSPTENSYNEQFF,TGCGCCAGCAGCCCGACAGAGAACTCCTACAATGAGCAGTTCTTC
TRBV13,NA,TRBJ2-7,CASSFLGNEQYF,TGTGCCAGCAGCTTCCTCGGTAACGAGCAGTACTTC
TRBV28,TRBD1,TRBJ2-5,CASSWDSQETQYF,TGTGCCAGCAGTTGGGACAGTCAAGAGACCCAGTACTTC
TRBV5-4,NA,TRBJ2-6,CASKNCVRQSRANVLTF,TGTGCCAGCAAAAACTGCGTAAGACAAAGTCGGGCCAACGTCCTGACTTTC
TRBV4-1,NA,TRBJ2-5,CASSQVELIQETQYF,TGCGCCAGCAGCCAAGTGGAACTCATACAAGAGACCCAGTACTTC